These T cell receptor beta chains were read from a single sample in a study of radiotherapy plus CTLA-4 blockade in lung cancer. Some clones are missing from TCRdb's copy, which holds only in-frame ones; the method was immunoSEQ multiplex PCR. The repertoire consists of approximately 80,000 clones, with just under 75% occurring once and the leading ten covering approximately 10%. The sequences come from peripheral blood, collected from a patient treated with radiotherapy plus ipilimumab. The origin of the receptors is a human donor with non-small cell lung cancer whose response to radiotherapy plus ipilimumab could not be evaluated. Each CDR3 is given with its conserved first and last residue. Fields, in order: D gene, J gene, clone size, V gene, CDR3 protein, CDR3 DNA. A D gene is named only where the DNA matches it firmly. Expanded clones are given a class, and other clones once, few, many or no size at all.

.,TRBJ2-4,.,TRBV4-2,CASSQEGRGNIQYF,TGTGCCAGCAGCCAAGAGGGCAGGGGAAACATTCAGTACTTC
TRBD2,TRBJ2-3,.,TRBV30,CAWSRLAGGTDTQYF,TGTGCCTGGAGCCGACTAGCGGGGGGCACAGATACGCAGTATTTT
.,TRBJ1-2,.,TRBV6-5,CASSYGQNYGYTF,TGTGCCAGCAGTTACGGACAAAACTATGGCTACACCTTC
TRBD2,TRBJ2-7,.,TRBV28,CASSRGGRVGTGQYF,TGTGCCAGCAGTCGGGGGGGACGGGTGGGAACAGGGCAGTACTTC
TRBD1,TRBJ2-2,.,TRBV9,CASSGTGVTGELFF,TGTGCCAGCAGCGGGACAGGGGTCACCGGGGAGCTGTTTTTT
.,TRBJ1-4,few,TRBV7-8,CASSLAGAEGKLFF,TGTGCCAGCAGCTTAGCAGGAGCCGAGGGAAAACTGTTTTTT
.,TRBJ2-1,.,TRBV4-3,CASSHLSGYNEQFF,TGCGCCAGCAGCCATCTTTCGGGGTACAATGAGCAGTTCTTC
TRBD1,TRBJ1-2,.,TRBV27,CASSLGSAGGHYGYTF,TGTGCCAGCAGTTTAGGTTCGGCAGGGGGCCACTATGGCTACACCTTC
TRBD1,TRBJ1-1,.,TRBV5-1,CASSLGRGDTEAFF,TGCGCCAGCAGCTTGGGCAGGGGGGACACTGAAGCTTTCTTT
.,TRBJ1-4,.,TRBV18,CASSPPGGPNEKLFF,TGTGCCAGCTCACCACCCGGGGGGCCTAATGAAAAACTGTTTTTT
.,TRBJ2-3,once,TRBV2,CASTGVAATDTQYF,TGTGCCAGCACGGGGGTGGCCGCTACAGATACGCAGTATTTT
.,TRBJ2-3,.,TRBV30,CACLGEARTDTQYF,TGTGCCTGCCTGGGGGAGGCCCGGACAGATACGCAGTATTTT
TRBD1,TRBJ2-7,.,TRBV28,CASSPRGQGDSYEQYF,TGTGCCAGCAGTCCCCGAGGACAGGGGGATTCCTACGAGCAGTACTTC
TRBD1,TRBJ1-5,once,TRBV6-1,CASSEADRRFDQPQHF,TGTGCCAGCAGTGAAGCGGACAGGAGGTTCGATCAGCCCCAGCATTTT
.,TRBJ1-2,.,TRBV5-1,CASSLIVGAANYGYTF,TGCGCCAGCAGCTTGATAGTAGGGGCGGCCAACTATGGCTACACCTTC
TRBD1,TRBJ1-1,.,TRBV11-2,CASSHRDRGQGTEAFF,TGTGCCAGCAGCCACCGGGACAGGGGGCAGGGCACTGAAGCTTTCTTT
.,TRBJ2-3,.,TRBV7-9,CASSFGLGTDTQYF,TGTGCCAGCAGCTTTGGTCTCGGGACAGATACGCAGTATTTT